This entry describes one T cell receptor beta chain. Its antigen is not known. TCRdb re-derived calls from the 5' RACE reads in MiXCR, one entry per CDR3 protein. The sample lists some 500,000 distinct CDR3 sequences, 22% occurring once. This record belongs to a study of identical twins. Study findings and constraints: Out-of-frame alpha sequences common to twins exhibited an excess of low generation probability. Possibly, invariant MAIT and iNKT cells partly confounded zero-insertion analyses. Weaker excess twin sharing was observed in beta out-of-frame sequences.

This same sample was also taken into another study, of T cells expressing NK-cell markers. That publication notes: In about 6 donors, dominant CD3+CD56+NKG2C+ clonotypes ranked among the top 10 CD8+ clonotypes.

The sequenced sample was CD4+ T cells sorted from blood. The TCR sequence derives from a woman between 18 and 29 years old in good health.

CDR3 amino acids: CASTGGNEQYF. The CDR3 bases are TGTGCCAGCACAGGGGGCAACGAGCAGTACTTC. The chain uses TRBV10-3 and TRBJ2-7; TRBD1 agrees at 9 bases. The CDR3 extends over 11 amino acids. The germline V gene encodes CDR1 ENHRY and CDR2 SYGVKD. V gave up 10 bases and J gave up 5 bases; unmatched junction bases: 3.